The next 27 T cell receptor beta chains were all read from a single sample in a study of cytomegalovirus exposure and HLA in healthy donors. With 60 Vbeta and 13 Jbeta primers, the PCR was carried out. Sequencing used immunoSEQ multiplex PCR; TCRdb keeps in-frame clones, though not all of them. The table has over 150,000 clones, about 65% seen once. Sequences were obtained from PBMCs. The receptor source for this set is a woman aged 25 to 45 in good health and CMV-seronegative.

V and J are TRBV15 and TRBJ2-6, with D possibly being TRBD2 (7 bases). V lost 5 bases and J 0 bases, leaving 17 bases between the germline ends. Germline CDR1 is LNHNV and CDR2 is YYDKDF (reference sequence). The CDR3 sequence is 18 residues long. The CDR3 coding sequence is TGTGCCACCAGCGGGGGGGGCGGGTCAAACTCTGGGGCCAACGTCCTGACTTTC. It codes for CATSGGGGSNSGANVLTF. The whole variable domain, remainder taken from reference TRBV15 and TRBJ2-6, is DAMVIQNPRYQVTQFGKPVTLSCSQTLNHNVMYWYQQKSSQAPKLLFHYYDKDFNNEADTPDNFQSRRPNTSFCFLDIRSPGLGDTAMYLCATSGGGGSNSGANVLTFGAGSRLTVL.

This rearrangement joins TRBV28 to TRBJ2-5, with 8 bases fitting TRBD1. The J call is uncertain, as TRBJ2-7 better fits the DNA end. The CDR3 length is 14 residues. Germline V gene data show CDR1 as MDHEN and CDR2 as SYDVKM. The CDR3 region has the DNA TGTGCCAGCAGGATGGACAGGGAGCCCCACGAGCAGTACTTC. Translated: CASRMDREPHEQYF.

The genes are TRBV11-3 and TRBJ2-2; 8 nucleotides align to TRBD1. Germline V gene sequence: CDR1 SGHNT, CDR2 YENEEA. V gave up 5 bases and J gave up 1 base; unmatched junction bases: 3. CDR3 length equals 15 residues. CDR3 nucleotides: TGTGCCAGCAGCGCAGACAGGGGGAACACCGGGGAGCTGTTTTTT. Translation: CASSADRGNTGELFF.

The chain joins TRBV28 to TRBJ1-3; D is uncertain. Germline loops: CDR1 MDHEN, CDR2 SYDVKM. V lost 5 bases and J 3 bases, leaving 11 bases between the germline ends. The CDR3 is 14 amino acids. The CDR3 DNA is TGTGCCAGCAGTCCCCTCGTAATTGGAAACACCATATATTTT. Translating gives CASSPLVIGNTIYF.

The V gene is TRBV7-3, the J gene TRBJ2-1; no definite D call. The CDR3 runs 14 residues. Per germline, CDR1 SGHTA and CDR2 FQGTGA. V was shortened by 3 bases and J by 0 bases, with 6 bases between the two germline ends. In DNA, the CDR3 is TGTGCCAGCAGCTTCACTGGCTCCTACAATGAGCAGTTCTTC. Amino acids: CASSFTGSYNEQFF.

The V call is TRBV30, the J call TRBJ2-7; possible D gene TRBD2, 6 bases. CDR3 size: 15 residues. CDR1 is GTSNPN and CDR2 is SVGIG in the germline V gene (reference sequence). Between the trimmed V and J ends, which lost 5 bases and 0 bases, there was a span of 17 bases. The CDR3 coding sequence is TGTGCCTGGGGGGGGTGGTCCCCCAGCTCCTACGAGCAGTACTTC. It is translated as CAWGGWSPSSYEQYF.

This clone was picked up a small number of times. The chain joins TRBV9 to TRBJ2-1; 7 positions match TRBD2. J lost 5 bases, V lost 3 bases, and 11 bases had no gene match. The CDR3 has 16 residues. Looked up from germline, CDR1 is SGDLS and CDR2 is YYNGEE. CDR3 loop: CASSAGGGGSHNEQFF. Here the CDR3 DNA reads TGTGCCAGCAGCGCGGGAGGTGGCGGGAGCCACAATGAGCAGTTCTTC.

The chain carries TRBV7-9 and TRBJ2-3; TRBD2 is a possible D gene (6 bases). The CDR3 is 14 amino acids. Trimming stripped 1 base from V and 4 bases from J, with 9 bases between. CDR1 and CDR2 (germline): SEHNR, FQNEAQ (reference sequence). CDR3 in DNA: TGTGCCAGCAGCTTAGAGCGGGCAGCAGATACGCAGTATTTT. Protein: CASSLERAADTQYF.

This clone was detected a few times. The genes are TRBV5-1 and TRBJ1-4; 9 bases line up with TRBD1. V was pared by 4 bases and J by 5 bases, with 6 bases of the junction left unmatched. Germline assignment: CDR1 SGHRS and CDR2 YFSETQ. The CDR3 is made up of 15 amino acids. The CDR3 protein is CASSGGQGKNEKLFF. The CDR3 bases are TGCGCCAGCAGCGGAGGACAGGGGAAGAATGAAAAACTGTTTTTT. Full variable domain (rest looked up from reference TRBV5-1 and TRBJ1-4): KAGVTQTPRYLIKTRGQQVTLSCSPISGHRSVSWYQQTPGQGLQFLFEYFSETQRNKGNFPGRFSGRQFSNSRSEMNVSTLELGDSALYLCASSGGQGKNEKLFFGSGTQLSVL.

This clone was counted only a few times. The J gene is TRBJ1-1, the V gene TRBV12-5, with D unclear. Germline assignment: CDR1 LGHNT and CDR2 FRNRAP. The CDR3 runs 13 residues. Trimming shortened V by 4 bases and J by 3 bases, and 9 bases separated the two germline ends. As DNA, the CDR3 is TGTGCTAGTGGTTCCAGGAAGGACACTGAAGCTTTCTTT. Translation gives CASGSRKDTEAFF. The full variable domain, rest sourced from reference TRBV12-5 and TRBJ1-1, is DARVTQTPRHKVTEMGQEVTMRCQPILGHNTVFWYRQTMMQGLELLAYFRNRAPLDDSGMPKDRFSAEMPDATLATLKIQPSEPRDSAVYFCASGSRKDTEAFFGQGTRLTVV.

The CDR3 region has the DNA TGTGCCAGCAGTACGGGACAGGGGACGGTTCAGCCCCAGCATTTT. Amino acids: CASSTGQGTVQPQHF. This chain joins TRBV27 and TRBJ1-5, with 10 positions matching TRBD1. Germline V CDR1 and CDR2: MNHEY, SMNVEV (reference sequence). Trimming cost V 5 bases and J 6 bases; bases outside gene matches: 7. CDR3 length: 15 amino acids.

This clone appeared a few times. The chain employs TRBV5-1 and TRBJ1-5, with 9 bases fitting TRBD1. CDR3 size: 14 residues. The V segment lost 4 bases and the J segment 6 bases; nucleotides outside the gene matches: 5. Germline CDR1 and CDR2: SGHRS and YFSETQ. The CDR3 region has the DNA TGCGCCAGCAGCACAGGGGGCGGCGGTCAGCCCCAGCATTTT. The encoded protein is CASSTGGGGQPQHF.

The chain employs TRBV4-3 and TRBJ2-1, with TRBD1 matching 7 bases. Trimming removed 6 bases from V and 4 bases from J; junction bases left unmatched: 9. There are 15 residues in the CDR3. The germline CDR1 and CDR2 sequences are LGHNA and YSLEER. Here the CDR3 DNA reads TGCGCCAGCAGTCTACAGGGACAGATATACAATGAGCAGTTCTTC. Protein: CASSLQGQIYNEQFF.

This clone occurred a few times. V gene TRBV2 combines with J gene TRBJ2-5, with TRBD2 matching 10 bases. Unmatched junction bases numbered 5, after V lost 10 bases and J lost 3 bases. Germline CDR1 and CDR2: SNHLY and FYNNEI. The CDR3 length is 13 residues. CDR3 region: CATSLAGEETQYF. CDR3 nucleotides: TGTGCCACTTCCCTAGCGGGAGAAGAGACCCAGTACTTC. The entire variable domain, with the rest obtained from reference TRBV2 and TRBJ2-5, is as follows: EPEVTQTPSHQVTQMGQEVILRCVPISNHLYFYWYRQILGQKVEFLVSFYNNEISEKSEIFDDQFSVERPDGSNFTLKIRSTKLEDSAMYFCATSLAGEETQYFGPGTRLLVL.

This clone was observed a handful of times. This rearrangement joins TRBV7-9 to TRBJ2-1; TRBD1 matches at 10 bases. The CDR3 contains 13 residues. The junction had 1 base not matched to a gene; V was cut back by 4 bases and J by 7 bases. CDR1 is SEHNR and CDR2 is FQNEAQ in the germline V gene (reference sequence). The CDR3 reads CASSSDRGNEQFF. The DNA for the CDR3 is TGTGCCAGCAGCTCGGACAGGGGGAATGAGCAGTTCTTC.

The V and J genes are TRBV7-2 and TRBJ2-5; 9 positions agree with TRBD1. This CDR3 has 15 amino acids. Germline V gene sequence: CDR1 SGHTA, CDR2 FQGNSA. V dropped 0 bases and J dropped 2; count of bases not matched to a gene: 1. The CDR3: CASSLAGQGQETQYF. The CDR3 DNA is TGTGCCAGCAGCTTAGCGGGACAGGGACAAGAGACCCAGTACTTC.

The chain links TRBV30 to TRBJ1-6; D unresolved. V was cut by 3 bases and J by 10 bases, with 10 bases left in between. The CDR3 has 12 amino acids. The germline gives CDR1 GTSNPN, CDR2 SVGIG (reference sequence). The CDR3 is CAWSVLESPLHF. CDR3 DNA sequence: TGTGCCTGGAGCGTGCTTGAGTCACCCCTCCACTTT.

This clone was counted between two and nine times. J is TRBJ2-5 and V is TRBV30; D is ambiguous. CDR1 and CDR2 (germline): GTSNPN, SVGIG (reference sequence). CDR3 length: 11 amino acids. V lost 2 bases, J lost 5 bases, and 6 bases lay in between. CDR3 loop: CAWSSVETQYF. The DNA for the CDR3 is TGTGCCTGGAGTTCGGTTGAGACCCAGTACTTC.

The chain carries TRBV6-1 and TRBJ2-5; weak D call: TRBD2 (6 bases). The DNA end favors TRBJ2-7, so the J call may be wrong. Germline V gene sequence: CDR1 MNHNS, CDR2 SASEGT. There are 14 residues in the CDR3. As DNA, the CDR3 is TGTGCCAGCAGTGAGATGCGGGGCTCCTACGAGCAGTACTTC. Its translation: CASSEMRGSYEQYF.

The V gene is TRBV2, the J gene TRBJ1-4, with no clear D. Germline assignment: CDR1 SNHLY and CDR2 FYNNEI. CDR3 size: 13 residues. The V and J ends lost 3 bases and 4 bases respectively, with 6 bases between them. The CDR3 here is CASSDHNNEKLFF. In nucleotides, the CDR3 is TGTGCCAGCAGTGACCACAATAATGAAAAACTGTTTTTT.

V is TRBV5-1 and J is TRBJ1-2, with TRBD1 matching 7 bases. With 4 bases clipped from V and 6 bases from J, the junction kept 9 bases outside the gene matches. The CDR3 runs 14 residues. CDR1 is SGHRS, CDR2 YFSETQ, per germline. The CDR3 loop reads CASSSRGERDGYTF. The DNA for the CDR3 is TGCGCCAGCAGCAGCAGGGGGGAGAGGGATGGCTACACCTTC.

The chain recombines TRBV9 with TRBJ1-6; the D is unclear. CDR1 SGDLS and CDR2 YYNGEE come from the germline V gene. Trimming stripped 0 bases from V and 8 bases from J, with 6 bases between. The CDR3 contains 13 residues. This chain's CDR3 is CASSVAEDSPLHF. CDR3 DNA: TGTGCCAGCAGCGTAGCTGAGGATTCACCCCTCCACTTT.

V usage is TRBV27 and J usage is TRBJ2-5; 12 bases match TRBD2. Germline CDR1 and CDR2: MNHEY and SMNVEV (reference sequence). This CDR3 has 15 amino acids. After removal of 6 bases from V and 5 bases from J, the junction contained 7 bases not matched to a gene. The CDR3 DNA reads TGTGCCAGCAGCCCTCTAGCGGGGGGGCCGGAGACCCAGTACTTC. Translation gives CASSPLAGGPETQYF.

In this sample, this clone turned up once. The chain couples TRBV28 to TRBJ1-5; D gene uncertain. The CDR3 is 16 amino acids. Germline values: CDR1 MDHEN, CDR2 SYDVKM. V was shortened by 5 bases and J by 3 bases, with 17 bases between the two germline ends. CDR3 sequence reads: CASSRLSYGSNQPQHF. The DNA of the CDR3 is TGTGCCAGCAGTCGACTCTCGTATGGGTCCAATCAGCCCCAGCATTTT.

This chain connects TRBV28 to TRBJ2-4; no definite D call. There are 15 residues in the CDR3. Germline CDR1 MDHEN, CDR2 SYDVKM. Between the trimmed V and J ends, which lost 2 bases and 0 bases, there was a span of 8 bases. The chain's CDR3 is CASSLTTLAKNIQYF. Written as DNA, the CDR3 is TGTGCCAGCAGTTTAACGACTCTAGCCAAAAACATTCAGTACTTC.

This rearrangement joins TRBV2 to TRBJ2-2; TRBD1 might be the D (5 bases). Germline CDR1 SNHLY, CDR2 FYNNEI. The germline V and J ends were trimmed by 2 bases and 5 bases, with 12 bases remaining between them. CDR3 length equals 15 residues. CDR3 DNA: TGTGCCAGCAGTGAATATGGCAGGGATACCGGGGAGCTGTTTTTT. It encodes CASSEYGRDTGELFF.

The sample holds one count of this clone. The J gene is TRBJ2-1, the V gene TRBV19; 12 bases fit TRBD2. This CDR3 is built from 15 residues. Trimming cost V 5 bases and J 7 bases; bases outside gene matches: 6. The V gene's germline CDR1 is LNHDA and CDR2 SQIVND (reference sequence). CDR3 region: CASSGRLAGGNEQFF. As DNA, the CDR3 is TGTGCCAGTAGTGGTAGGCTAGCGGGGGGGAATGAGCAGTTCTTC.